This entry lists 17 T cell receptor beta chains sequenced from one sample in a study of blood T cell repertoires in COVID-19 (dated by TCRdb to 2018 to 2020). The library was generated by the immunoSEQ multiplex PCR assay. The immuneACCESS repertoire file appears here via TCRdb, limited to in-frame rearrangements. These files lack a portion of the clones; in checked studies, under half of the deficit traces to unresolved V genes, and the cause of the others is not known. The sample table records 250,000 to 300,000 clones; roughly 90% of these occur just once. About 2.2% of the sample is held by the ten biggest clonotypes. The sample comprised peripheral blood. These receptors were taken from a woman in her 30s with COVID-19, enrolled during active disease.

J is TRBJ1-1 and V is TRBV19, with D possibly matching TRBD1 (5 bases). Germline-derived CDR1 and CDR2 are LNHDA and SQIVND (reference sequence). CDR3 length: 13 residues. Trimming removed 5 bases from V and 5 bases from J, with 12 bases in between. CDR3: CASSEQGTTEAFF. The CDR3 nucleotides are TGTGCCAGTAGTGAGCAGGGTACGACTGAAGCTTTCTTT.

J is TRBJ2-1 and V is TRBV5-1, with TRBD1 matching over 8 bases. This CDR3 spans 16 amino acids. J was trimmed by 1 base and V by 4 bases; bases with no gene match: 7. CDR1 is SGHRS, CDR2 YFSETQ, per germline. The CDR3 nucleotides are TGCGCCAGCAGCACAGGGACAGGTCAATCCTACAATGAGCAGTTCTTC. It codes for CASSTGTGQSYNEQFF.

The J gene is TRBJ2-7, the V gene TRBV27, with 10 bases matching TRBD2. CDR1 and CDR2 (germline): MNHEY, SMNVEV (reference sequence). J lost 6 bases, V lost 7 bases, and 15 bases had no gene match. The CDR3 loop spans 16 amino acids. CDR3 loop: CASIPKGLAGVREQYF. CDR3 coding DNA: TGTGCCAGCATTCCTAAGGGCCTAGCGGGAGTACGCGAGCAGTACTTC.

In DNA form, the CDR3 reads TGTGCCAGTAGCCCGGGAGGAGGCATCAGCAATCAGCCCCAGCATTTT. This sequence encodes CASSPGGGISNQPQHF. The chain has TRBV19 and TRBJ1-5; the D is unclear. CDR1 and CDR2 (germline): LNHDA, SQIVND (reference sequence). Trimming pared 6 bases from V and 1 base from J, leaving 16 bases between. This CDR3 region has 16 residues.

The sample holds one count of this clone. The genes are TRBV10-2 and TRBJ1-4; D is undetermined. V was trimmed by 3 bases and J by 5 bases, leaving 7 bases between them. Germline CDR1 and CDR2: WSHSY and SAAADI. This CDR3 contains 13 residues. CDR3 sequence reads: CASSDPGNEKLFF. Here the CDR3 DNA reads TGCGCCAGCAGTGACCCCGGGAATGAAAAACTGTTTTTT.

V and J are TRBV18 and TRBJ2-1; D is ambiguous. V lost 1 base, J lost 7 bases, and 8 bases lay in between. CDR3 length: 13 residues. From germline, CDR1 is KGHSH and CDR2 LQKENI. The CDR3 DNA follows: TGTGCCAGCTCACCACTTAGGAGTAATGAGCAGTTCTTC. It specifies CASSPLRSNEQFF.

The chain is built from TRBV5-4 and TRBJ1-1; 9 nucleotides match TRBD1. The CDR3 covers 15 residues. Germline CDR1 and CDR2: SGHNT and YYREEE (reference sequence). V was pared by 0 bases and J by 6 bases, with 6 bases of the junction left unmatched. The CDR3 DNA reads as TGTGCCAGCAGCTTGGGAATACAGGGGGCGTCTGAAGCTTTCTTT. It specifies CASSLGIQGASEAFF.

CDR3 nucleotides: TGCGCCAGCAGCTTCTCTAACCTTGGACTAACCGGCTATGAGCAGTTCTTC. Translated: CASSFSNLGLTGYEQFF. The chain employs TRBV5-1 and TRBJ2-1, with a tentative D call TRBD2 (6 bases). Germline CDR1 and CDR2: SGHRS and YFSETQ. Trimming left V 2 bases short and J 8 bases short, with 23 bases between. The CDR3 contains 17 residues. The variable domain in full, completed from reference TRBV5-1 and TRBJ2-1, reads KAGVTQTPRYLIKTRGQQVTLSCSPISGHRSVSWYQQTPGQGLQFLFEYFSETQRNKGNFPGRFSGRQFSNSRSEMNVSTLELGDSALYLCASSFSNLGLTGYEQFFGPGTRLTVL.

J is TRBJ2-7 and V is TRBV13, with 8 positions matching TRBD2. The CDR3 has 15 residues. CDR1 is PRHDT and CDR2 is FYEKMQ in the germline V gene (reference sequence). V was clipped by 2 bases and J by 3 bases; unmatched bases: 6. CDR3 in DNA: TGTGCCAGCAGCTTAACAGCGGGAGCTTACTACGAGCAGTACTTC. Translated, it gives CASSLTAGAYYEQYF.

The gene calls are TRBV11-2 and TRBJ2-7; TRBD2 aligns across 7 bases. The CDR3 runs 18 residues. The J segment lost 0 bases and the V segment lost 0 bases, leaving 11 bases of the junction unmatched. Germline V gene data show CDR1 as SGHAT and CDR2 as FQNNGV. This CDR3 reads CASSLDPSRAGPSYEQYF. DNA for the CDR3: TGTGCCAGCAGCTTAGACCCTAGTAGAGCGGGACCCTCCTACGAGCAGTACTTC. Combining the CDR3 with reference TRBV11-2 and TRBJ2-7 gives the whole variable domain EAGVAQSPRYKIIEKRQSVAFWCNPISGHATLYWYQQILGQGPKLLIQFQNNGVVDDSQLPKDRFSAERLKGVDSTLKIQPAKLEDSAVYLCASSLDPSRAGPSYEQYFGPGTRLTVT.

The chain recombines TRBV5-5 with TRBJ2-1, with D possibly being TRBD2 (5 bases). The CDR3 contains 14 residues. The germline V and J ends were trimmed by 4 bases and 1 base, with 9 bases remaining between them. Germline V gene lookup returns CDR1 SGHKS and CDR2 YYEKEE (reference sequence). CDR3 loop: CASSAEVSYNEQFF. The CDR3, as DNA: TGTGCCAGCAGCGCGGAGGTATCCTACAATGAGCAGTTCTTC.

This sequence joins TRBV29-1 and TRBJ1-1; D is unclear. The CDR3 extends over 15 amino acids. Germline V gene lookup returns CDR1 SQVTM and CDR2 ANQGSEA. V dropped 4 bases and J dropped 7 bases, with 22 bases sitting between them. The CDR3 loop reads CSVGYHGRERGEAFF. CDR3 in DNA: TGCAGCGTTGGCTACCATGGGAGGGAACGGGGTGAAGCTTTCTTT.

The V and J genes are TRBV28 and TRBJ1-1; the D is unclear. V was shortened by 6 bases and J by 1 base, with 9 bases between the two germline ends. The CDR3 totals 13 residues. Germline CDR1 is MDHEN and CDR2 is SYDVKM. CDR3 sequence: CASRWEGNTEAFF. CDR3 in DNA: TGTGCCAGCAGGTGGGAGGGGAACACTGAAGCTTTCTTT.

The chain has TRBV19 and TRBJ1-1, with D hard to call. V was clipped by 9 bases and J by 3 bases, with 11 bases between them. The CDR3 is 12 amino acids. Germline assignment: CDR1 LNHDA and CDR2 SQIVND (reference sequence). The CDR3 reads CASGGEYTEAFF. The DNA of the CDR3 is TGTGCCAGCGGTGGGGAGTACACTGAAGCTTTCTTT.

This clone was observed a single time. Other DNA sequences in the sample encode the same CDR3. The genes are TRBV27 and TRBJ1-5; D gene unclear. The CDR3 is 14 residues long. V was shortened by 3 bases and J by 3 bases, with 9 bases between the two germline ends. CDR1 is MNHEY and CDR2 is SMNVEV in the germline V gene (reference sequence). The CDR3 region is CASSFGGSNQPQHF. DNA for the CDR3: TGTGCCAGCAGTTTCGGAGGGTCCAATCAGCCCCAGCATTTT.

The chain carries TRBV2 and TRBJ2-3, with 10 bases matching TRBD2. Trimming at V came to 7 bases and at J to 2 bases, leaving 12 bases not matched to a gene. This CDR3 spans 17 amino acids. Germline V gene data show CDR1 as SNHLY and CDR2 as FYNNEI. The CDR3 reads CASISGRPQPNTDTQYF. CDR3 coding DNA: TGTGCCAGCATTAGCGGGAGGCCACAGCCAAACACAGATACGCAGTATTTT.

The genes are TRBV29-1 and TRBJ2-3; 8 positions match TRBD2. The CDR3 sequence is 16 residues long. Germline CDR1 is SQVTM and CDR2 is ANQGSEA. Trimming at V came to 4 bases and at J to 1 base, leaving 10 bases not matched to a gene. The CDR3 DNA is TGCAGCGTTGTTAGCGGGATTGTTTCTGGCACAGATACGCAGTATTTT. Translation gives CSVVSGIVSGTDTQYF.